This T cell receptor (beta chain) was recovered during a study of T cell responses to AZD1222 COVID-19 vaccine. Using immunoSEQ multiplex PCR, the repertoire was profiled, and TCRdb retains in-frame clones only, with some absent. Of about 120,000 clones detected, about nine tenths appear once; the ten largest clones hold less than 4.5%. For this clone: Its target is not known.

The study, taken as a whole, reports: Females outnumbered males among donors, who were mostly white British; clonal diversity was possibly underestimated. The peak T cell response came first, and repertoires were sampled only after it. Vaccination with two AZD1222 doses was followed by a rise in Spike-specific TCR breadth and depth. The reported proportion of spike-specific TCRs targeting unmutated variant regions was nearly half.

Germline V gene sequence: CDR1 SNHLY, CDR2 FYNNEI. V lost 6 bases and J lost 11; bases outside the gene matches: 14. There are 14 residues in the CDR3. This rearrangement joins TRBV2 to TRBJ1-1, with TRBD1 identical over 8 bases. Specimen: peripheral blood, collected on day 0 of AZD1222 vaccination. The TCR sequence derives from an adult in good health. The CDR3 sequence: CASSDRQGPMGAFF. CDR3 sequence (DNA): TGTGCCAGCAGCGATCGACAGGGGCCGATGGGGGCTTTCTTT.